A selection of T cell receptor beta chains follows, all from one sample in a study of blood T cell repertoires in COVID-19. Method: immunoSEQ multiplex PCR; TCRdb's copy keeps in-frame clones and lacks some. This repertoire shows over 120,000 clones, 80% to 90% found once; its top ten account for 0.9% to 0.95%. Sequenced sample: peripheral blood. The receptors here all came from a woman aged 50 to 60 with acute or convalescent COVID-19. The CDR3 runs from the conserved cysteine through the conserved F or W. D genes are given only for firm matches. Size values are once, few and many counts, or a class for expanded clones, and some rows have none.

D: .
size: .
J: TRBJ2-5
V: TRBV7-9
CDR3: CASSPRGLETQYF
DNA: TGTGCCAGCAGCCCCCGCGGGTTGGAGACCCAGTACTTC

D: TRBD1
size: .
J: TRBJ1-1
V: TRBV12-5
CDR3: CASGTGTGANTEAFF
DNA: TGTGCTAGTGGTACGGGGACAGGGGCGAACACTGAAGCTTTCTTT

D: TRBD1
size: .
J: TRBJ2-2
V: TRBV7-3
CDR3: CASSVQGAKNTGELFF
DNA: TGTGCCAGCAGCGTACAGGGGGCGAAAAACACCGGGGAGCTGTTTTTT

D: TRBD1
size: .
J: TRBJ2-1
V: TRBV6-2/TRBV6-3
CDR3: CASSYSSRGPNNEQFF
DNA: TGTGCCAGCAGTTACTCGAGCAGGGGGCCCAACAATGAGCAGTTCTTC

D: TRBD2
size: .
J: TRBJ2-3
V: TRBV6-4
CDR3: CASRYLAGRPDTQYF
DNA: TGTGCCAGCAGGTACCTAGCGGGGCGGCCAGATACGCAGTATTTT

D: .
size: few
J: TRBJ1-5
V: TRBV7-8
CDR3: CASSFTNQCGQPQHF
DNA: TGTGCCAGCAGCTTTACGAATCAGTGCGGTCAGCCCCAGCATTTT

D: TRBD1
size: .
J: TRBJ1-2
V: TRBV27
CDR3: CASSVGQGGGYTF
DNA: TGTGCCAGCAGTGTGGGACAGGGGGGAGGCTACACCTTC

D: TRBD1
size: .
J: TRBJ2-7
V: TRBV5-1
CDR3: CASSLLTGNYEQYF
DNA: TGCGCCAGCAGCTTATTGACAGGGAACTACGAGCAGTACTTC

D: .
size: .
J: TRBJ2-7
V: TRBV3-1/TRBV3-2
CDR3: CASSPEGLLYEQYF
DNA: TGTGCCAGCAGCCCCGAGGGACTCCTCTACGAGCAGTACTTC

D: TRBD1
size: .
J: TRBJ1-6
V: TRBV3-1/TRBV3-2
CDR3: CASSQPGQGDSPLHF
DNA: TGTGCCAGCAGCCAACCGGGACAGGGGGATTCACCCCTCCACTTT

D: TRBD1
size: .
J: TRBJ1-5
V: TRBV30
CDR3: CAWRSGTVNQPQHF
DNA: TGTGCCTGGAGATCGGGGACAGTCAATCAGCCCCAGCATTTT

D: TRBD1
size: once
J: TRBJ2-6
V: TRBV9
CDR3: CASSGILTGALSGANVLTF
DNA: TGTGCCAGCAGCGGAATTTTGACAGGGGCTCTCTCTGGGGCCAACGTCCTGACTTTC

D: .
size: .
J: TRBJ2-7
V: TRBV15
CDR3: CATSRGTIRSSYEQYF
DNA: TGTGCCACCAGCAGAGGTACGATCCGGAGCTCCTACGAGCAGTACTTC

D: .
size: .
J: TRBJ2-2
V: TRBV4-2
CDR3: CASSHSGTGELFF
DNA: TGTGCCAGCAGCCACAGCGGCACCGGGGAGCTGTTTTTT

D: .
size: .
J: TRBJ2-7
V: TRBV30
CDR3: CAWSASYEQYF
DNA: TGTGCCTGGAGTGCTTCCTACGAGCAGTACTTC

D: TRBD1
size: .
J: TRBJ1-1
V: TRBV5-1
CDR3: CASSLEGSGGEAFF
DNA: TGCGCCAGCAGCTTGGAGGGTTCAGGGGGAGAAGCTTTCTTT

D: TRBD2
size: .
J: TRBJ2-3
V: TRBV7-3
CDR3: CASSLGPSGRTDTQYF
DNA: TGTGCCAGCAGCTTAGGCCCTAGCGGGCGCACAGATACGCAGTATTTT